This is a list of T cell receptor beta chains from one sample in a study of early T cells in non-severe SARS-CoV-2 infection. TCRdb itself ran the 5' RACE reads through MiXCR, one entry per CDR3 protein. The table lists around 55,000 distinct CDR3 sequences, around 14% of them singletons. This specimen was whole blood, taken at baseline. These receptors came from an adult who was a healthcare worker with PCR-confirmed SARS-CoV-2 infection or an uninfected control (not recorded which). CDR3s include the opening cysteine and the closing phenylalanine or tryptophan. D genes are given only for firm matches. The size field is filled for only some rows; it gives once, few, many or a size class.

abundance	v_gene	j_gene	d_gene	CDR3nt	CDR3aa
NA	TRBV7-2	TRBJ1-4	NA	TGTGCCAGCAGCTTAGGGACAAGTAGATTAGGAGATCGCGAACTGTTTTTT	CASSLGTSRLGDRELFF
NA	TRBV24-1	TRBJ2-4	NA	TGTGCCACCAGTGATGAGGGGGGAAACATTCAGTACTTC	CATSDEGGNIQYF
NA	TRBV10-3	TRBJ1-4	NA	TGTGCCATCGCCCAAGGGGATGAAAAACTGTTTTTT	CAIAQGDEKLFF
few	TRBV11-2	TRBJ2-3	TRBD2	TGTGCCAGCAGCTTACTGAGCGGGAGGGGCACAGATACGCAGTATTTT	CASSLLSGRGTDTQYF
few	TRBV12-5	TRBJ2-1	TRBD1	TGTGCTAGTGGTTGGACTGGGACAGAAGAACTTAGCTCCTACAATGAGCAGTTCTTC	CASGWTGTEELSSYNEQFF
many	TRBV7-2	TRBJ2-1	NA	TGTGCCAGCAGCTCCCCCCGCGGCGGCAATGAGCAGTTCTTC	CASSSPRGGNEQFF
NA	TRBV7-2	TRBJ2-1	TRBD1	TGTGCCAGCAGCTCCCGGACAGGGATTAGTAATGAGCAGTTCTTC	CASSSRTGISNEQFF
NA	TRBV20-1	TRBJ2-3	TRBD2	TGCAGTGCGTCGGGGGGGGCGTTTGGGCAGTATTTT	CSASGGAFGQYF
few	TRBV18	TRBJ2-5	TRBD1	TGTGCCAGCTCACCACCGAGGAGGACAGGGGGTCAAGAGACCCAGTACTTC	CASSPPRRTGGQETQYF
NA	TRBV3-1	TRBJ1-4	NA	TGTGCCAGCAGCCTTGCAACTAATGAAAAACTGTTTTTT	CASSLATNEKLFF
many	TRBV2	TRBJ2-3	TRBD2	TGTGCCAGCAGCCGCAGCGGGGGCACAGATACGCAGTATTTT	CASSRSGGTDTQYF
NA	TRBV7-9	TRBJ2-5	TRBD2	TGTGCCAGCAGCTTAGGGGACCATAGCGGGACAGAGACCCAGTACTTC	CASSLGDHSGTETQYF
NA	TRBV6-5	TRBJ2-3	TRBD2	TGTGCCAGCAGTCCCGGGACTATGAACTATGACACAGATACGCAGTATTTT	CASSPGTMNYDTDTQYF
few	TRBV6-5	TRBJ2-5	TRBD1	TGTGCCAGCAATCGGGACAGGGACGAGACCCAGTACTTC	CASNRDRDETQYF
NA	TRBV5-1	TRBJ2-3	TRBD1	TGCGCCAGCAGCTTGGGGGACAGGGCAGATACGCAGTATTTT	CASSLGDRADTQYF
once	TRBV3-1	TRBJ2-5	TRBD2	TGTGCCAGCAAAGCGGGAGGCGAAGAGACCCAGTACTTC	CASKAGGEETQYF